These T cell receptor beta chains were read from a single sample in a study of vaccination effects on CD4 cells after COVID-19. Data came from immunoSEQ multiplex PCR; TCRdb stores just in-frame clones and leaves some out. The sample lists 20,000 to 25,000 clones; approximately 80% were seen once. These receptors' antigens are unknown. The sample here was CD4+ T cells from PBMCs cultured with SARS-CoV-2 spike peptides, taken after COVID-19 vaccination. The receptor source for this set is a human donor who received a COVID-19 vaccine. Some clones in this sample may be carry-over from other donors' samples. Both conserved end residues are part of each CDR3. A D gene is named only where the DNA matches it firmly. Rows may omit the clone size; those that give it use once, few, many or a size class.

j_call cdr3_length clone_size v_call d_call cdr3_aa cdr3_nt
TRBJ1-2 13 - TRBV12-3/TRBV12-4 - CASSPGRGYGYTF TGTGCCAGCAGCCCCGGGCGGGGGTATGGCTACACCTTC
TRBJ1-1 14 - TRBV3-1/TRBV3-2 - CASSQFLVGDGAFF TGTGCCAGCAGCCAGTTTCTGGTAGGGGATGGAGCTTTCTTT
TRBJ1-3 13 - TRBV30 - CAWGGLVGNTIYF TGTGCCTGGGGAGGCCTAGTGGGAAACACCATATATTTT
TRBJ1-1 13 - TRBV9 - CASSRGGSTEAFF TGTGCCAGCAGTCGGGGGGGGTCCACTGAAGCTTTCTTT
TRBJ1-4 15 - TRBV29-1 - CSVGYLSGTNEKLFF TGCAGCGTGGGCTATCTTAGTGGAACTAATGAAAAACTGTTTTTT
TRBJ2-3 13 - TRBV18 - CASSPSTADTQYF TGTGCCAGCTCACCATCAACCGCAGATACGCAGTATTTT
TRBJ2-5 14 - TRBV6-5 - CASSSTGRWETQYF TGTGCCAGCAGTTCCACGGGTCGCTGGGAGACCCAGTACTTC
TRBJ1-5 15 - TRBV5-1 - CASSFGPGEHQPQHF -
TRBJ1-1 15 once TRBV3-1/TRBV3-2 - CASSQRGVLGTEAFF TGTGCCAGCAGCCAGCGTGGGGTTTTAGGGACTGAAGCTTTCTTT
TRBJ2-5 11 few TRBV7-2 - CASSLQRTQYF TGTGCCAGCAGCTTACAACGGACCCAGTACTTC